The 21 T cell receptor beta chains in this list originate from one sample, sequenced in a study of monozygotic twins with inflammatory bowel disease. TCRdb processed the 5' RACE reads again and assigns one entry to each CDR3 protein, with no DNA. This repertoire includes some 130,000 distinct CDR3 sequences. The sequenced sample consisted of blood. The source of these receptors is a human donor with ulcerative colitis or Crohn's disease, or a healthy co-twin of an affected twin (not recorded which).

The CDR3 is CASSVEGRGQPQHF. The rearrangement uses TRBV9 and TRBJ1-5. In germline, CDR1 is SGDLS, CDR2 YYNGEE. The CDR3 consists of 14 residues.

The rearrangement joins TRBV5-1 to TRBJ2-5. The CDR3 consists of 15 residues. Germline V gives CDR1 SGHRS, CDR2 YFSETQ. CDR3 sequence reads: CASSLATLYQETQYF.

This chain connects TRBV14 to TRBJ2-2; TCRdb names TRBD1, which stays unverified in the absence of DNA. CDR3 length equals 17 residues. The germline CDR1 and CDR2 sequences are SGHDN and FVKESK. This chain's CDR3 is CASSPDTWDRGTGELFF.

This chain connects TRBV20-1 to TRBJ2-2. CDR3 length: 13 residues. Germline V gene lookup returns CDR1 DFQATT and CDR2 SNEGSKA (reference sequence). CDR3 sequence reads: CSASLAATGELFF.

This chain uses TRBV5-1 with TRBJ1-4; TCRdb's D call of TRBD1 is untestable without DNA. The CDR3 loop spans 16 amino acids. Per germline, CDR1 SGHRS and CDR2 YFSETQ. This CDR3 reads CASSLTGDRGVEKLFF. Full variable domain (rest looked up from reference TRBV5-1 and TRBJ1-4): KAGVTQTPRYLIKTRGQQVTLSCSPISGHRSVSWYQQTPGQGLQFLFEYFSETQRNKGNFPGRFSGRQFSNSRSEMNVSTLELGDSALYLCASSLTGDRGVEKLFFGSGTQLSVL.

This chain joins TRBV5-1 and TRBJ1-1; checking the TCRdb D call of TRBD1 is not possible without DNA. Germline loops: CDR1 SGHRS, CDR2 YFSETQ. The CDR3 length is 12 residues. The CDR3 protein is CASSRDGTEAFF. Filled out from reference TRBV5-1 and TRBJ1-1, the complete variable domain reads KAGVTQTPRYLIKTRGQQVTLSCSPISGHRSVSWYQQTPGQGLQFLFEYFSETQRNKGNFPGRFSGRQFSNSRSEMNVSTLELGDSALYLCASSRDGTEAFFGQGTRLTVV.

This chain links TRBV29-1 with TRBJ2-4; TCRdb outputs TRBD1, but without DNA this stays unchecked. CDR1 and CDR2 (germline): SQVTM, ANQGSEA. The CDR3 extends over 13 amino acids. CDR3 in amino acids: CSVGGDRGDMQYF.

This chain connects TRBV5-4 to TRBJ2-1; TCRdb designates TRBD2, a call that cannot be tested without DNA. Germline V lookup: CDR1 SGHNT, CDR2 YYREEE (reference sequence). This CDR3 is built from 15 residues. CDR3 in amino acids: CASSKSGRVYNEQFF.

V usage is TRBV20-1 and J usage is TRBJ2-7; checking the TCRdb D call of TRBD2 is not possible without DNA. Germline loops: CDR1 DFQATT, CDR2 SNEGSKA (reference sequence). The CDR3 covers 13 residues. CDR3 sequence reads: CSAPAPTANEQYF.

The chain couples TRBV10-3 to TRBJ2-2; the TRBD1 assignment by TCRdb is unverifiable without DNA. The CDR3 loop spans 13 amino acids. Germline assignment: CDR1 ENHRY and CDR2 SYGVKD. CDR3: CAVDREITGELFF.

The chain uses TRBV11-2 and TRBJ2-5; absent DNA, TCRdb's TRBD1 call cannot be checked. Germline lookup yields CDR1 SGHAT and CDR2 FQNNGV. CDR3 size: 12 residues. The CDR3 is CASSLVGQVTYF.

This chain links TRBV7-8 with TRBJ1-2. Germline CDR1 reads SGHVS; CDR2 reads FQNEAQ. The CDR3 is 13 amino acids. CDR3 protein: CASSPQASYGYTF.

V gene TRBV7-2 combines with J gene TRBJ2-7; TCRdb designates TRBD2, a call that cannot be tested without DNA. CDR1 and CDR2 from the germline V gene are SGHTA and FQGNSA. This CDR3 is built from 15 residues. Here the CDR3 reads CASSLGSGGFYEQYF. Looking up the rest from reference TRBV7-2 and TRBJ2-7 gives the full variable domain: GAGVSQSPSNKVTEKGKDVELRCDPISGHTALYWYRQSLGQGLEFLIYFQGNSAPDKSGLPSDRFSAERTGGSVSTLTIQRTQQEDSAVYLCASSLGSGGFYEQYFGPGTRLTVT.

The gene calls are TRBV5-1 and TRBJ2-1; TCRdb returns TRBD2, unconfirmable since there is no DNA. Germline CDR1 reads SGHRS; CDR2 reads YFSETQ. This CDR3 is built from 15 residues. This CDR3 is CASSLVAGSNNEQFF.

CDR3: CASSTGQGFNQPQHF. This chain joins TRBV12-3 or TRBV12-4 and TRBJ1-5; TCRdb proposes TRBD1, but this gene call is untestable without DNA. The CDR3 extends over 15 amino acids.

The CDR3 loop is CASSTEASGYSYNEQFF. The J gene is TRBJ2-1, the V gene TRBV18; absent DNA, TCRdb's TRBD2 call cannot be checked. Germline-derived CDR1 and CDR2 are KGHSH and LQKENI. The CDR3 totals 17 residues.

The chain couples TRBV4-3 to TRBJ2-1; TCRdb outputs TRBD1, but without DNA this stays unchecked. Germline-derived CDR1 and CDR2 are LGHNA and YSLEER. This CDR3 region has 20 residues. The CDR3 sequence is CASSQDPRGPASSFGNEQFF.

CDR3 sequence: CSALAGGIHEQYF. The chain has TRBV20-1 and TRBJ2-7; as DNA is missing, the TRBD2 call by TCRdb cannot be tested. The CDR3 covers 13 residues. Germline loops: CDR1 DFQATT, CDR2 SNEGSKA (reference sequence).

This chain links TRBV18 with TRBJ1-4; as DNA is missing, the TRBD1 call by TCRdb cannot be tested. This CDR3 region has 15 residues. Germline values: CDR1 KGHSH, CDR2 LQKENI. This CDR3 is CASSPLPGEMEKLFF. Using reference TRBV18 and TRBJ1-4 for the parts outside the CDR3, the full variable domain is NAGVMQNPRHLVRRRGQEARLRCSPMKGHSHVYWYRQLPEEGLKFMVYLQKENIIDESGMPKERFSAEFPKEGPSILRIQQVVRGDSAAYFCASSPLPGEMEKLFFGSGTQLSVL.

The V and J genes are TRBV7-9 and TRBJ2-5. The CDR3 is 13 amino acids. Germline V CDR1 and CDR2: SEHNR, FQNEAQ (reference sequence). The CDR3 loop is CASSPLTEETQYF.

The CDR3 is CASSPAGGGQLNQPQHF. This chain joins TRBV18 and TRBJ1-5; the D gene TCRdb calls, TRBD1, cannot be checked with no DNA. The CDR3 is 17 amino acids. Germline V lookup: CDR1 KGHSH, CDR2 LQKENI.